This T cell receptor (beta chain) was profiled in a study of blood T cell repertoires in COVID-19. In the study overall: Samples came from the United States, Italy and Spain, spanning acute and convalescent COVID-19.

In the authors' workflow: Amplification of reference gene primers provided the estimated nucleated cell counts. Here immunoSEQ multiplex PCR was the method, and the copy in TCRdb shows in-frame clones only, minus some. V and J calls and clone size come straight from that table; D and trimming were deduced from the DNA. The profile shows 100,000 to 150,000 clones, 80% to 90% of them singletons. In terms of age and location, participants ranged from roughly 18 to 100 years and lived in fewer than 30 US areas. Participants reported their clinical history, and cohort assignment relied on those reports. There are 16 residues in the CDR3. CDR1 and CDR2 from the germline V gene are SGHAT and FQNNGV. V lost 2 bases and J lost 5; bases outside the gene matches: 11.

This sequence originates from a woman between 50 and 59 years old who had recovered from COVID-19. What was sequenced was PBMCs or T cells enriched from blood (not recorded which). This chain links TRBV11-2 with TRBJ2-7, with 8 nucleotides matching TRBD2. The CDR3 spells CASSLLLGGGIHEQYF. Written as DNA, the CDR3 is TGTGCCAGCAGCTTACTCTTGGGCGGGGGGATCCACGAGCAGTACTTC.